Listed here are 27 T cell receptor beta chains from one sample, sequenced in a study of post-analysis software for immune sequencing data. General observations from the study: Included in a set of 5 or 6 TRBV segments more frequent in patients than controls were TRBV5-6, TRBV5-1 and TRBV20-1.

Tagging with unique molecular identifiers was a feature of the TCR beta cDNA libraries. TCRdb re-called the PCR reads with MiXCR, one entry per CDR3 protein. The top ten clones hold 0.55% to 0.65% of a sample with roughly 700,000 distinct CDR3 sequences, approximately 30% of them seen once. No cognate antigen is known for these TCRs. The material sequenced was blood. The receptors come from a girl between 5 and 17 years old with multiple sclerosis.

The V gene is TRBV7-2, the J gene TRBJ2-5; the D gene is possibly TRBD2 (5 bases). The V gene lost 3 bases and the J gene lost 5 bases, with 10 bases spanning the gap. The V gene's germline CDR1 is SGHTA and CDR2 FQGNSA. This CDR3 comprises 13 residues. The CDR3 DNA sequence: TGTGCCAGCAGCTTCTCGTCGGGGGAGACCCAGTACTTC. It specifies CASSFSSGETQYF.

The chain joins TRBV6-6 to TRBJ1-5; unclear D gene. CDR1 is MNHNY and CDR2 is SVGAGI in the germline V gene (reference sequence). V gave up 4 bases and J gave up 1 base, with 11 bases separating them. There are 15 residues in the CDR3. The CDR3 DNA is TGTGCCAGCAGTTCCCGGGCGGAGAGCAATCAGCCCCAGCATTTT. It yields the protein CASSSRAESNQPQHF.

This clonotype was observed a few times. This rearrangement joins TRBV5-1 to TRBJ2-3, with D tentatively TRBD2 (6 bases). The CDR3 is made up of 14 amino acids. V was pared by 4 bases and J by 2 bases, with 11 bases between. Germline CDR1 reads SGHRS; CDR2 reads YFSETQ. The DNA of the CDR3 is TGCGCCAGCAGCCCGGGGGTATTCACAGATACGCAGTATTTT. This codes for CASSPGVFTDTQYF.

This clonotype was seen a single time. J is TRBJ2-5 and V is TRBV6-5, with TRBD1 matching over 8 bases. The J call is doubtful: the DNA matches TRBJ2-7 better. The CDR3 totals 14 residues. Per germline, CDR1 MNHEY and CDR2 SVGAGI. CDR3 coding DNA: TGTGCCAGCAGTCCTGACAGGGGACGATTCGAGCAGTACTTC. It specifies CASSPDRGRFEQYF.

This clonotype was observed a few times. This chain uses TRBV3-1 with TRBJ2-7; TRBD2 matches 7 bases. The V gene's germline CDR1 is LGHDT and CDR2 YNNKEL (reference sequence). CDR3 length: 15 amino acids. Trimming at V came to 0 bases and at J to 2 bases, leaving 4 bases not matched to a gene. The CDR3 DNA reads TGTGCCAGCAGCCAAGACCCTAGCGGCCCCTACGAGCAGTACTTC. Residues: CASSQDPSGPYEQYF.

This clonotype showed up just a few times. This chain joins TRBV3-1 and TRBJ1-5; D not certain. CDR3 length equals 11 residues. Deletions cut 0 bases from V and 9 bases from J, with 3 bases between. CDR1 is LGHDT, CDR2 YNNKEL, per germline (reference sequence). As DNA, the CDR3 is TGTGCCAGCAGCCAAGATGGGCCCCAGCATTTT. This gives the protein CASSQDGPQHF.

This clonotype came up a few times. The V and J genes are TRBV20-1 and TRBJ2-7, with 8 bases matching TRBD2. The V gene end was trimmed by 3 bases and the J gene end by 5 bases; junction bases not matched to a gene: 12. Germline CDR1 is DFQATT and CDR2 is SNEGSKA (reference sequence). The CDR3 spans 15 residues. The CDR3 region is CSARPSAGATHEQYF. The CDR3 region has the DNA TGCAGTGCTAGGCCTTCAGCGGGAGCTACCCACGAGCAGTACTTC.

J is TRBJ2-7 and V is TRBV12-3 or TRBV12-4; either TRBD1 or TRBD2 may fit D (5 bases each). The V gene lost 3 bases and the J gene lost 7 bases, with 19 bases spanning the gap. This CDR3 has 15 amino acids. For the CDR3, the DNA is TGTGCCAGCAGTTTGACCGGGGCCCAGGTAGCGGAGCAGTACTTC. Its translation: CASSLTGAQVAEQYF.

The chain recombines TRBV2 with TRBJ2-3; D gene ambiguous. The CDR3 spans 14 residues. The ends were cut back, 5 bases at V and 3 bases at J, with 12 bases in the middle. In germline, CDR1 is SNHLY, CDR2 FYNNEI. CDR3 nucleotide sequence: TGTGCCAGCAGTAAGAGGCAGACTACAGATACGCAGTATTTT. Translation: CASSKRQTTDTQYF.

This clonotype was observed a few times. The chain combines TRBV28 with TRBJ2-7; TRBD1 is a possible D gene (5 bases). Trimming removed 5 bases at V and 2 bases at J, with 13 bases between. The CDR3 is 14 amino acids. Germline V gene sequence: CDR1 MDHEN, CDR2 SYDVKM. The CDR3 here is CASSTIDSPYEQYF. Here the CDR3 DNA reads TGTGCCAGCAGTACGATTGACAGCCCCTACGAGCAGTACTTC.

V and J are TRBV29-1 and TRBJ2-5; 7 positions match TRBD1. This CDR3 comprises 15 residues. The V gene's germline CDR1 is SQVTM and CDR2 ANQGSEA. The junction had 15 bases not matched to a gene; V was cut back by 6 bases and J by 5 bases. This CDR3 is CSVDRARQGGETQYF. CDR3 coding DNA: TGCAGCGTCGATCGGGCTCGACAGGGTGGCGAGACCCAGTACTTC.

The chain combines TRBV20-1 with TRBJ2-1; no firm D call. The CDR3 consists of 13 residues. V was trimmed by 0 bases and J by 8 bases, leaving 11 bases between them. Germline loops: CDR1 DFQATT, CDR2 SNEGSKA (reference sequence). The CDR3 coding sequence is TGCAGTGCTAGAGACCGGGCGCGCCATGAGCAGTTCTTC. This codes for CSARDRARHEQFF.

The chain links TRBV9 to TRBJ2-6, with no clear D. CDR1 and CDR2 (germline): SGDLS, YYNGEE. The V end lost 0 bases, the J end lost 0 bases, and 16 bases lay between the germline ends. The CDR3 runs 19 residues. CDR3 residues: CASSVVKGGPSSGANVLTF. The CDR3 DNA reads TGTGCCAGCAGCGTAGTCAAGGGCGGACCCAGCTCTGGGGCCAACGTCCTGACTTTC.

About this clonotype: The germline gene is not matched at one end of the junction; a read error may be the cause. The chain is built from TRBV20-1 and TRBJ2-7, with 7 bases matching TRBD1. CDR3 size: 14 residues. Germline V gene data show CDR1 as DFQATT and CDR2 as SNEGSKA (reference sequence). CDR3 bases: TGCAGTGCTACAGGGGACAGTCATCCCTACAAGCAGTACTTC. This codes for CSATGDSHPYKQYF.

This clonotype was seen a handful of times. V and J are TRBV7-9 and TRBJ1-1; the match to TRBD1 covers 9 bases. Trimming removed 4 bases from V and 10 bases from J; junction bases left unmatched: 16. Germline V CDR1 and CDR2: SEHNR, FQNEAQ (reference sequence). The CDR3 loop spans 16 amino acids. The CDR3 reads CASSSPGTGFRFAAFF. For the CDR3, the DNA is TGTGCCAGCAGCTCTCCCGGGACAGGGTTTCGTTTTGCAGCTTTCTTT.

The table lists this clonotype with many counts. The chain employs TRBV4-3 and TRBJ2-1; 9 positions agree with TRBD2. This CDR3 contains 15 residues. J gave up 4 bases and V 1 base, and 2 bases lay outside the gene matches. Germline V gene lookup returns CDR1 LGHNA and CDR2 YSLEER. CDR3 DNA: TGCGCCAGCAGCCAAGGGACTAGCGTATACAATGAGCAGTTCTTC. Encoded protein: CASSQGTSVYNEQFF.

This clonotype was counted a few times. The junction and the germline gene differ at one end; a read error may be behind it. The chain couples TRBV11-2 to TRBJ1-2; D remains ambiguous. The CDR3 runs 12 residues. Germline CDR1 and CDR2: SGHAT and FQNNGV. The CDR3 nucleotides read TGTGCCAGCAGCATAGAGGGTCCTGGCTACACCTTC. This codes for CASSIEGPGYTF.

Only a few counts were recorded for this clonotype. CDR3 nucleotide sequence: TGCGCCAGCAGCCTACACATGAGAGGGGGAGAGACCCAGTACTTC. Amino acids: CASSLHMRGGETQYF. The chain couples TRBV5-1 to TRBJ2-5; TRBD1 is a possible D gene (6 bases). Germline V gene lookup returns CDR1 SGHRS and CDR2 YFSETQ. This CDR3 comprises 15 residues. Trimming removed 4 bases at V and 4 bases at J, with 17 bases between.

This clonotype was picked up a small number of times. This chain links TRBV4-3 with TRBJ2-7; 14 bases are a match to TRBD2. Germline CDR1 LGHNA, CDR2 YSLEER. V was pared by 4 bases and J by 3 bases, with 5 bases of the junction left unmatched. This CDR3 contains 16 residues. DNA for the CDR3: TGCGCCAGCAGCCGATCCGGGACTAGCGGGAGCTACGAGCAGTACTTC. This translates into CASSRSGTSGSYEQYF.

This clonotype was detected many times. The chain has TRBV10-1 and TRBJ2-1; D might be TRBD2 (6 bases). The CDR3 is made up of 14 amino acids. CDR1 and CDR2 from the germline V gene are WNHNN and SYGVQD (reference sequence). Trimming cost V 8 bases and J 5 bases, with 16 bases left between them. This CDR3 reads CASGSGLRNNEQFF. The DNA of the CDR3 is TGCGCCAGCGGCTCGGGACTCAGAAACAATGAGCAGTTCTTC.

Here the CDR3 reads CASSQELRGLETQYF. CDR3 in DNA: TGTGCCAGCAGCCAAGAACTAAGAGGGTTGGAGACCCAGTACTTC. J is TRBJ2-5 and V is TRBV14, with D perhaps TRBD2 (5 bases). The CDR3 has 15 amino acids. V was shortened by 0 bases and J by 5 bases, with 13 bases between the two germline ends. CDR1 is SGHDN, CDR2 FVKESK, per germline.

This chain connects TRBV20-1 to TRBJ2-7; D possibly corresponds to TRBD2 (6 bases). V was cut by 5 bases and J by 3 bases, with 11 bases left in between. This CDR3 has 12 residues. The germline CDR1 and CDR2 sequences are DFQATT and SNEGSKA (reference sequence). CDR3 region: CSAPGTGYEQYF. Here the CDR3 DNA reads TGCAGTGCTCCCGGGACTGGCTACGAGCAGTACTTC.

This clonotype has just a few counts. This chain connects TRBV4-1 to TRBJ1-1; 7 positions match TRBD1. CDR1 is MGHRA and CDR2 is YSYEKL in the germline V gene. The V and J ends lost 4 bases and 1 base, in that order; junction bases with no gene match: 3. The CDR3 extends over 14 amino acids. The CDR3 region has the DNA TGCGCCAGCAGCCGATACAGGGGGAACACTGAAGCTTTCTTT. Residues: CASSRYRGNTEAFF.

The CDR3 DNA sequence: TGTGCCAGCAACCCCGACAAGCCGGGCGAGACCCAGTACTTC. It is translated as CASNPDKPGETQYF. This sequence joins TRBV28 and TRBJ2-5, with unresolved D. This CDR3 comprises 14 residues. Germline CDR1 is MDHEN and CDR2 is SYDVKM. V dropped 7 bases and J dropped 5 bases, with 17 bases sitting between them.

This chain uses TRBV3-1 with TRBJ2-7; a possible D gene is TRBD2 (6 bases). The CDR3 runs to 15 residues. Trimming left V 3 bases short and J 3 bases short, with 15 bases between. The germline CDR1 and CDR2 sequences are LGHDT and YNNKEL (reference sequence). The CDR3 loop is CASSQGPTSYYEQYF. Here the CDR3 DNA reads TGTGCCAGCAGCCAGGGACCAACTAGCTACTACGAGCAGTACTTC.

In the case of this clonotype: The junction shows a germline mismatch at one end, possibly a read error. This chain connects TRBV7-2 to TRBJ2-3; 7 bases are shared with TRBD1. The CDR3 extends over 15 amino acids. Germline V gene lookup returns CDR1 SGHTA and CDR2 FQGNSA. CDR3 loop: CASSSPGQNTDTRYF. In nucleotides, the CDR3 is TGTGCCAGCAGCTCGCCGGGACAGAACACAGATACGCGGTATTTT. Full variable domain (rest looked up from reference TRBV7-2 and TRBJ2-3): GAGVSQSPSNKVTEKGKDVELRCDPISGHTALYWYRQSLGQGLEFLIYFQGNSAPDKSGLPSDRFSAERTGGSVSTLTIQRTQQEDSAVYLCASSSPGQNTDTRYFGPGTRLTVL.

The rearrangement uses TRBV20-1 and TRBJ2-1, with a tentative D call TRBD2 (6 bases). Trimming pared 1 base from V and 8 bases from J, leaving 12 bases between. Germline V gives CDR1 DFQATT, CDR2 SNEGSKA (reference sequence). This CDR3 region has 13 residues. Here the CDR3 DNA reads TGCAGTGCTAGAGTTGGGAGGCTCTATGAGCAGTTCTTC. As protein: CSARVGRLYEQFF.